These 27 T cell receptor beta chains originate from one sample sequenced in a study of shared clonotypes between healthy human individuals. This table comes from immunoSEQ multiplex PCR, and its TCRdb copy is limited to in-frame clones, with some not included. The table has around 980,000 clones, more than 75% seen once; the top ten hold 0.5% to 0.65%. The sample consisted of memory CD4+ T cells from PBMCs. Noted subset: CD45RA-negative fraction. Source of these receptors: a man between 18 and 29 years old in good health. Some clones in this sample may be carry-over from other donors' samples.

V gene TRBV18 combines with J gene TRBJ2-7; 8 nucleotides agree with TRBD2. CDR1 and CDR2 from the germline V gene are KGHSH and LQKENI. Unmatched junction bases numbered 8, after V lost 1 base and J lost 0 bases. The CDR3 is made up of 17 amino acids. The DNA for the CDR3 is TGTGCCAGCTCACCACTGGCTAGCGGGTTGATCTCCTACGAGCAGTACTTC. This encodes CASSPLASGLISYEQYF.

This clone was seen more than once but under ten times. This chain connects TRBV20-1 to TRBJ2-1; D uncertain. The CDR3 runs to 10 residues. V shed 5 bases and J shed 6 bases, with 5 bases lying between them. Germline CDR1 is DFQATT and CDR2 is SNEGSKA (reference sequence). In nucleotides, the CDR3 is TGCAGTGCTCTTCGCAATGAGCAGTTCTTC. Its protein product is CSALRNEQFF.

This chain connects TRBV28 to TRBJ1-5; no clear D. Looked up from germline, CDR1 is MDHEN and CDR2 is SYDVKM. The CDR3 has 12 residues. V was shortened by 8 bases and J by 7 bases, with 12 bases between the two germline ends. CDR3 protein: CASGLGGQPQHF. The DNA of the CDR3 is TGTGCCAGCGGGCTGGGTGGACAGCCCCAGCATTTT.

The gene calls are TRBV18 and TRBJ2-5, with 11 bases matching TRBD2. V was clipped by 0 bases and J by 5 bases; unmatched bases: 5. This CDR3 has 16 amino acids. Germline lookup yields CDR1 KGHSH and CDR2 LQKENI. CDR3 protein: CASSPPRTSGSETQYF. The CDR3 nucleotides are TGTGCCAGCTCACCACCGCGCACTAGCGGGAGTGAGACCCAGTACTTC.

The chain combines TRBV14 with TRBJ1-2; 9 bases agree with TRBD1. This CDR3 has 16 residues. Germline V gives CDR1 SGHDN, CDR2 FVKESK. J lost 4 bases, V lost 4 bases, and 10 bases had no gene match. Written as DNA, the CDR3 is TGTGCCAGCAGCCCTGGACAGGGGTTGATTGGCTATGGCTACACCTTC. Protein product: CASSPGQGLIGYGYTF.

To note about this clone: This sequence may be a read error, since a much larger clone differs from it by one base. This sample also contains other DNA sequences that code for the same CDR3. This chain links TRBV14 with TRBJ2-3; D may be TRBD1 (5 bases). The CDR3 is made up of 13 amino acids. From germline, CDR1 is SGHDN and CDR2 FVKESK. CDR3 residues: CASSQALGSGPYF. CDR3 DNA: TGTGCCAGTAGCCAAGCGCTTGGCTCAGGGCCGTATTTT.

V gene TRBV28 combines with J gene TRBJ1-1; a weak D match, TRBD1 (5 bases). CDR3 length: 15 residues. The V gene lost 8 bases and the J gene lost 2 bases, with 18 bases spanning the gap. Per the germline V gene, CDR1 is MDHEN and CDR2 is SYDVKM. DNA for the CDR3: TGTGCCAGCGGAGACTCGGGACGGCGAAACACTGAAGCTTTCTTT. As protein: CASGDSGRRNTEAFF. The whole variable domain, remainder taken from reference TRBV28 and TRBJ1-1, is DVKVTQSSRYLVKRTGEKVFLECVQDMDHENMFWYRQDPGLGLRLIYFSYDVKMKEKGDIPEGYSVSREKKERFSLILESASTNQTSMYLCASGDSGRRNTEAFFGQGTRLTVV.

The chain combines TRBV6-1 with TRBJ1-2; 7 bases align to TRBD1. CDR3 length equals 13 residues. J gave up 3 bases and V 6 bases, and 4 bases lay outside the gene matches. Germline V gene data show CDR1 as MNHNS and CDR2 as SASEGT. The CDR3 DNA sequence: TGTGCCAGCAGCATAACAGGGGACTATGGCTACACCTTC. Translating it yields CASSITGDYGYTF.

V usage is TRBV7-9 and J usage is TRBJ1-3, with D uncertain. Trimming pared 4 bases from V and 4 bases from J, leaving 14 bases between. The CDR3 covers 15 residues. Germline lookup yields CDR1 SEHNR and CDR2 FQNEAQ (reference sequence). In nucleotides, the CDR3 is TGTGCCAGCAGCTCCGGAGGGTATTCCGGAAACACCATATATTTT. Its translation is CASSSGGYSGNTIYF.

The chain carries TRBV5-6 and TRBJ2-3; D not certain. The CDR3 spans 15 residues. Germline CDR1 is SGHDT and CDR2 is YYEEEE. V lost 1 base, J lost 2 bases, and 11 bases lay in between. The chain's CDR3 is CASSLTTSFTDTQYF. The CDR3 DNA follows: TGTGCCAGCAGCTTGACCACCTCGTTCACAGATACGCAGTATTTT.

The chain is built from TRBV14 and TRBJ2-4; tentative D call: TRBD2 (6 bases). Trimming stripped 1 base from V and 8 bases from J, with 15 bases between. Germline loops: CDR1 SGHDN, CDR2 FVKESK. The CDR3 totals 15 residues. The CDR3 region has the DNA TGTGCCAGCAGCCAAGGTCAAGGGAGGAGGGACATTCAGTACTTC. It translates to CASSQGQGRRDIQYF.

This clone was seen more than once but under ten times. The chain employs TRBV27 and TRBJ1-1; 8 bases map to TRBD1. The CDR3 totals 15 residues. With V trimmed by 8 bases and J by 4 bases, 12 bases remained unmatched. Germline V gene sequence: CDR1 MNHEY, CDR2 SMNVEV (reference sequence). CDR3 amino acids: CASFDGQGSLTEAFF. The CDR3 DNA is TGTGCCAGCTTTGATGGACAGGGTTCCCTCACTGAAGCTTTCTTT.

V and J are TRBV7-2 and TRBJ2-7; TRBD1 or TRBD2 may be the D gene (6 bases each). The V and J ends lost 1 base and 2 bases respectively, with 12 bases between them. Germline V gene sequence: CDR1 SGHTA, CDR2 FQGNSA. The CDR3 runs 15 residues. The chain's CDR3 is CASSLGGAKTYEQYF. CDR3 nucleotides: TGTGCCAGCAGCTTAGGGGGGGCTAAAACCTACGAGCAGTACTTC.

The V gene is TRBV28, the J gene TRBJ2-1; no reliable D call. V lost 3 bases and J lost 0, with 3 bases in between. The CDR3 spans 13 residues. The germline V gene has CDR1 MDHEN and CDR2 SYDVKM. DNA of the CDR3: TGTGCCAGCAGTTTTAGCTCCTACAATGAGCAGTTCTTC. This gives the protein CASSFSSYNEQFF.

This clone appeared a few times. The chain is built from TRBV2 and TRBJ1-4, with 7 bases identical to TRBD1. V lost 3 bases, J lost 11 bases, and 6 bases stayed unmatched. CDR3 length equals 13 residues. Germline V lookup: CDR1 SNHLY, CDR2 FYNNEI. The CDR3 sequence: CASSDGTAGKLFF. CDR3 DNA: TGTGCCAGCAGTGACGGGACAGCGGGTAAACTGTTTTTT. Full variable domain (rest looked up from reference TRBV2 and TRBJ1-4): EPEVTQTPSHQVTQMGQEVILRCVPISNHLYFYWYRQILGQKVEFLVSFYNNEISEKSEIFDDQFSVERPDGSNFTLKIRSTKLEDSAMYFCASSDGTAGKLFFGSGTQLSVL.

This chain joins TRBV2 and TRBJ1-1; no clear D. This CDR3 contains 14 residues. Trimming removed 6 bases at V and 2 bases at J, with 13 bases between. Germline V gene data show CDR1 as SNHLY and CDR2 as FYNNEI. Here the CDR3 reads CASRESGPNTEAFF. The CDR3 bases are TGTGCCAGCAGGGAATCGGGCCCTAACACTGAAGCTTTCTTT.

This sequence joins TRBV15 and TRBJ2-7, with 12 bases lining up with TRBD2. Trimming cost V 0 bases and J 2 bases; bases outside gene matches: 8. This CDR3 comprises 18 residues. The V gene's germline CDR1 is LNHNV and CDR2 YYDKDF (reference sequence). CDR3 nucleotides: TGTGCCACCAGCAGAGAGATCTCCGGACTAGCGGGGACCTACGAGCAGTACTTC. This codes for CATSREISGLAGTYEQYF.

This rearrangement joins TRBV6-1 to TRBJ1-1; possibly TRBD1 for D (5 bases). The CDR3 consists of 11 residues. CDR1 and CDR2 from the germline V gene are MNHNS and SASEGT. The V and J ends lost 2 bases and 9 bases respectively, with 7 bases between them. The CDR3 sequence: CASSERQQAFF. CDR3 nucleotides: TGTGCCAGCAGTGAACGACAGCAAGCTTTCTTT.

The J gene is TRBJ2-3, the V gene TRBV15; 9 nucleotides agree with TRBD1. V was clipped by 7 bases and J by 2 bases; unmatched bases: 16. This CDR3 spans 18 amino acids. Looked up from germline, CDR1 is LNHNV and CDR2 is YYDKDF (reference sequence). The CDR3 nucleotides read TGTGCCACCAACCCCGGTCCCGGGACAGGGAGTCCCACAGATACGCAGTATTTT. Protein: CATNPGPGTGSPTDTQYF. The variable domain in full, with the rest retrieved from reference TRBV15 and TRBJ2-3, is DAMVIQNPRYQVTQFGKPVTLSCSQTLNHNVMYWYQQKSSQAPKLLFHYYDKDFNNEADTPDNFQSRRPNTSFCFLDIRSPGLGDTAMYLCATNPGPGTGSPTDTQYFGPGTRLTVL.

The chain has TRBV2 and TRBJ2-3, with TRBD2 matching 10 bases. Germline V CDR1 and CDR2: SNHLY, FYNNEI. J was trimmed by 4 bases and V by 4 bases; bases with no gene match: 5. The CDR3 is 15 amino acids. The CDR3 nucleotides are TGTGCCAGCAGTGCCGGGACTAGCGTGTCAGATACGCAGTATTTT. This codes for CASSAGTSVSDTQYF.

V and J are TRBV5-1 and TRBJ2-7, with TRBD1 matching 7 bases. Germline CDR1 reads SGHRS; CDR2 reads YFSETQ. The CDR3 totals 14 residues. The V segment lost 4 bases and the J segment 5 bases; nucleotides outside the gene matches: 9. In DNA, the CDR3 is TGCGCCAGCAGCCCCGACAGGGTCTTCAACGAGCAGTACTTC. Protein sequence: CASSPDRVFNEQYF.

The rearrangement joins TRBV2 to TRBJ2-3; 8 nucleotides line up with TRBD1. There are 14 residues in the CDR3. The germline gives CDR1 SNHLY, CDR2 FYNNEI. The ends lost 8 bases at V and 0 bases at J; junction bases unmatched: 4. CDR3 region: CASGRDRSTDTQYF. The CDR3 coding sequence is TGTGCCAGCGGCCGGGACAGGAGCACAGATACGCAGTATTTT.

The gene calls are TRBV11-2 and TRBJ2-4; D might be TRBD1 (5 bases). V shed 0 bases and J shed 9 bases, with 9 bases lying between them. This CDR3 comprises 13 residues. Per the germline V gene, CDR1 is SGHAT and CDR2 is FQNNGV. In DNA form, the CDR3 reads TGTGCCAGCAGCTTAGACAGGGCAGGCATTCAGTACTTC. Its translation is CASSLDRAGIQYF.

This chain connects TRBV30 to TRBJ2-5; perhaps D is TRBD1 or TRBD2 (6 bases each). This CDR3 is built from 13 residues. Germline V gives CDR1 GTSNPN, CDR2 SVGIG (reference sequence). The V end was cut by 4 bases, the J end by 4 bases, with 13 bases between. The CDR3 sequence is CAWTRGGGETQYF. The CDR3 nucleotides read TGTGCCTGGACCCGAGGGGGAGGAGAGACCCAGTACTTC.

The genes are TRBV27 and TRBJ1-1, with D maybe TRBD1 (6 bases). This CDR3 spans 15 amino acids. V was cut by 2 bases and J by 4 bases, with 14 bases left in between. Per germline, CDR1 MNHEY and CDR2 SMNVEV (reference sequence). The DNA for the CDR3 is TGTGCCAGCAGTTTAAACGGGGGCGAGAGCACTGAAGCTTTCTTT. Protein product: CASSLNGGESTEAFF.

This chain connects TRBV18 to TRBJ1-5; TRBD1 agrees at 7 bases. CDR3 length: 13 residues. Germline assignment: CDR1 KGHSH and CDR2 LQKENI. Trimming removed 5 bases from V and 4 bases from J; junction bases left unmatched: 2. The CDR3 region is CASSMGQNQPQHF. As DNA, the CDR3 is TGTGCCAGCTCAATGGGACAGAATCAGCCCCAGCATTTT.

The chain links TRBV5-1 to TRBJ2-7, with D maybe TRBD1 (5 bases). Germline CDR1 reads SGHRS; CDR2 reads YFSETQ. V lost 0 bases and J lost 2, with 12 bases in between. This CDR3 comprises 15 residues. The CDR3 sequence is CASSLAPGPPYEQYF. In DNA, the CDR3 is TGCGCCAGCAGCTTGGCTCCAGGGCCCCCCTACGAGCAGTACTTC.